This T cell receptor beta chain appears in the sequencing data of a study of T cell changes during pregnancy in multiple sclerosis (dated by TCRdb to between 2018 and 2021). For the wider study: The study looked at changes in the T cell repertoire across pregnancy in women with multiple sclerosis.

Library preparation was by the immunoSEQ multiplex PCR assay. The table was pulled from immuneACCESS by TCRdb, which kept in-frame rearrangements only. Such tables lose some clones; where checked, under half of the loss comes from unresolved V genes, and the rest has no known cause. This sample gives roughly 42,000 clones in total; roughly nine tenths of them show up just once. The ten largest account for approximately 0.67% of the sample. As concerns this clone: Its antigen is still unknown. Qualities for individual bases were not recorded, and no much larger clone is one base off.

This material consisted of CD4+ T cells from peripheral blood mononuclear cells, taken in the first trimester of pregnancy. This receptor was obtained from a female donor with multiple sclerosis, enrolled in a pregnancy study.

This receptor has the CDR3 CASSPDVSGREDTQYF. Read as DNA, the sequence is TGTGCCAGCTCACCCGACGTCAGCGGGCGCGAAGATACGCAGTATTTT. The rearranged chain carries TRBV18 and TRBJ2-3; the D gene is possibly TRBD2, with 6 bases matching. The V and J ends are trimmed by 3 bases and 5 bases, leaving 18 bases between them. Sequences KGHSH (CDR1) and LQKENI (CDR2) are obtained from the germline V gene. The CDR3 numbers 16 residues from cysteine through phenylalanine. Only the CDR3 part of the read is kept: 48 bases, read in frame from the first base.